Each of the 16 T cell receptor beta chains below was sequenced from the same sample in a study of blood T cells in healthy people across ages. A J-beta primer mix and a sample-barcoded 5' primer were used in a second PCR of roughly 7 to 12 cycles. Using its own MiXCR run on the 5' RACE reads, TCRdb lists one record per CDR3 protein. The sample contains a few hundred thousand distinct CDR3 sequences, 25% to 30% of which appear only once. Material for sequencing was blood. The receptors were gathered from a woman in her seventies in good health.

The chain carries TRBV7-2 and TRBJ1-3; D call uncertain. V was trimmed by 5 bases and J by 4 bases, leaving 12 bases between them. CDR1 is SGHTA and CDR2 is FQGNSA in the germline V gene. The CDR3 extends over 14 amino acids. The CDR3 coding sequence is TGTGCCAGCAGCCATGAAGTGGTGGGAAACACCATATATTTT. Its translation: CASSHEVVGNTIYF.

The chain has TRBV7-2 and TRBJ2-3, with D unclear. V lost 2 bases and J lost 0, with 15 bases in between. Germline assignment: CDR1 SGHTA and CDR2 FQGNSA. The CDR3 contains 17 residues. The CDR3 loop is CASSLILAVLSTDTQYF. For the CDR3, the DNA is TGTGCCAGCAGCTTAATCCTTGCGGTTCTAAGCACAGATACGCAGTATTTT.

The rearrangement joins TRBV5-1 to TRBJ1-1, with a weak D call TRBD1 (5 bases). Trimming removed 3 bases at V and 4 bases at J, with 16 bases between. The CDR3 extends over 15 amino acids. The germline gives CDR1 SGHRS, CDR2 YFSETQ. The CDR3: CASSWGSGAGTEAFF. CDR3 bases: TGCGCCAGCAGCTGGGGCAGCGGGGCTGGCACTGAAGCTTTCTTT.

This chain joins TRBV29-1 and TRBJ1-2; 9 bases are shared with TRBD1. The CDR3 sequence is 15 residues long. With V trimmed by 6 bases and J by 0 bases, 8 bases remained unmatched. Germline CDR1 is SQVTM and CDR2 is ANQGSEA. The CDR3: CSVGPGTGTNYGYTF. The CDR3 bases are TGCAGCGTGGGGCCGGGGACAGGGACTAACTATGGCTACACCTTC.

The rearrangement uses TRBV19 and TRBJ1-6; D gene unclear. Germline-derived CDR1 and CDR2 are LNHDA and SQIVND (reference sequence). The CDR3 is 13 amino acids. V was cut by 7 bases and J by 5 bases, with 9 bases left in between. This chain's CDR3 is CASKGFDNSPLHF. CDR3 coding DNA: TGTGCCAGTAAAGGGTTCGATAATTCACCCCTCCACTTT.

The rearrangement joins TRBV18 to TRBJ2-7; 8 nucleotides line up with TRBD1. J gave up 3 bases and V 6 bases, and 10 bases lay outside the gene matches. The length of the CDR3 is 15 residues. Germline CDR1 reads KGHSH; CDR2 reads LQKENI. The CDR3 coding sequence is TGTGCCAGCTCCCCAATGCCCGACAGGGGCTACGAGCAGTACTTC. Translation: CASSPMPDRGYEQYF.

V gene TRBV20-1 combines with J gene TRBJ2-5; no clear D gene. The J call may be mistaken, given a closer DNA end match to TRBJ2-1. CDR1 is DFQATT and CDR2 is SNEGSKA in the germline V gene (reference sequence). The CDR3 consists of 10 residues. The CDR3, as DNA: TGCAGTGCTAGCATCAATGAGCAGTTCTTC. Residues: CSASINEQFF.

This clonotype was seen more than once but under ten times. The genes are TRBV18 and TRBJ2-7; perhaps D is TRBD1 or TRBD2 (5 bases each). Trimming stripped 4 bases from V and 0 bases from J, with 19 bases between. This CDR3 spans 17 amino acids. The germline V gene encodes CDR1 KGHSH and CDR2 LQKENI. In nucleotides, the CDR3 is TGTGCCAGCTCACACAAGTCCGGGACGGAGAGCTCCTACGAGCAGTACTTC. Amino acid sequence: CASSHKSGTESSYEQYF.

V usage is TRBV18 and J usage is TRBJ1-6; the D gene is possibly TRBD1 (6 bases). Germline CDR1 is KGHSH and CDR2 is LQKENI. The length of the CDR3 is 15 residues. The V and J ends lost 6 bases and 10 bases respectively, with 19 bases between them. CDR3 residues: CASSRNSGQGSPLHF. CDR3 nucleotide sequence: TGTGCCAGCTCTCGAAACTCGGGACAAGGATCACCCCTCCACTTT.

V usage is TRBV6-5 and J usage is TRBJ1-4; maybe TRBD1 (5 bases). CDR1 is MNHEY, CDR2 SVGAGI, per germline. The V end lost 9 bases, the J end lost 4 bases, and 12 bases lay between the germline ends. The CDR3 consists of 13 residues. Here the CDR3 reads CASRGTLNEKLFF. The CDR3 region has the DNA TGTGCCAGTCGGGGCACCCTTAATGAAAAACTGTTTTTT.

The chain recombines TRBV7-2 with TRBJ2-3, with D possibly matching TRBD1 (6 bases). CDR1 is SGHTA, CDR2 FQGNSA, per germline. Trimming removed 5 bases at V and 4 bases at J, with 16 bases between. The CDR3 length is 15 residues. The CDR3 loop reads CASSPRGRGADTQYF. The CDR3 DNA is TGTGCCAGCAGCCCGAGGGGCAGGGGCGCAGATACGCAGTATTTT.

The V gene is TRBV7-2, the J gene TRBJ2-1, with D unclear. The J call is in doubt because the DNA end fits TRBJ2-7 better. The CDR3 has 14 residues. The germline V gene encodes CDR1 SGHTA and CDR2 FQGNSA. CDR3 sequence reads: CASNPQTSSYEQYF. Here the CDR3 DNA reads TGTGCCAGCAACCCACAAACCAGTTCCTACGAGCAGTACTTC.

This clonotype has only a few counts. The chain has TRBV5-5 and TRBJ2-1, with D tentatively TRBD1 (6 bases). Trimming pared 4 bases from V and 9 bases from J, leaving 23 bases between. This CDR3 is built from 16 residues. The germline V gene encodes CDR1 SGHKS and CDR2 YYEKEE (reference sequence). CDR3 DNA: TGTGCCAGCAGCCGTGCGCCCGACAGGAGGATCGCTGAGCAGTTCTTC. This encodes CASSRAPDRRIAEQFF.

The chain has TRBV6-2 or TRBV6-3 and TRBJ2-5, with TRBD1 matching over 8 bases. Matching the DNA end better, TRBJ2-1 makes the J call doubtful. Germline assignment: CDR1 MNHEY and CDR2 SVGEGT. The CDR3 runs to 16 residues. This chain's CDR3 is CASSPQRTGWVNEQFF. The CDR3 DNA sequence: TGTGCCAGCAGCCCACAGAGGACAGGGTGGGTCAATGAGCAGTTCTTC.

Turning to this clonotype: A read error may account for a junction end that differs from germline. The CDR3 DNA is TGCAGTGCTAACCCCGGGACAGGGTATCAGGCCCAGCATTTT. The encoded protein is CSANPGTGYQAQHF. This chain joins TRBV20-1 and TRBJ1-5; 9 bases match TRBD1. The germline gives CDR1 DFQATT, CDR2 SNEGSKA (reference sequence). The length of the CDR3 is 14 residues.

J is TRBJ1-2 and V is TRBV5-6; maybe TRBD1 (5 bases). CDR3 size: 15 residues. From germline, CDR1 is SGHDT and CDR2 YYEEEE. V was shortened by 0 bases and J by 4 bases, with 13 bases between the two germline ends. The CDR3 bases are TGTGCCAGCAGCTTGGCCGGTGGACAAACCTATGGCTACACCTTC. Translation gives CASSLAGGQTYGYTF.